This T cell receptor beta chain was identified during a study of blood T cell repertoires in COVID-19. Overall study context: Collection of acute and convalescent COVID-19 samples took place in the United States, Italy and Spain. PBMCs, B-cell-depleted T cells, or T cells were the source of the cDNA or gDNA that made up the material.

CDR1 and CDR2 (germline): SGHDT, YYEEEE. The germline V and J ends were trimmed by 0 bases and 4 bases, with 8 bases remaining between them. This CDR3 has 13 residues. Original data processing: Reference gene primer amplification yielded estimated nucleated cell counts. Sequenced by immunoSEQ multiplex PCR; TCRdb stores in-frame clones only, minus some. V, J and clone size are those of that table, while D and trimming were read from the DNA. This sample has about 230,000 clones; 88% occur once, and the top ten carry roughly 2.5%. The sample was peripheral blood. The V gene is TRBV5-6, the J gene TRBJ2-7; possibly TRBD1 for D (5 bases). This TCR came from a woman in her fifties or sixties with acute or convalescent COVID-19. This chain's CDR3 is CASSLVDKYEQYF. DNA of the CDR3: TGTGCCAGCAGCTTGGTGGACAAATACGAGCAGTACTTC.